Listed here are 16 T cell receptor beta chains from one sample, sequenced in a study of shared clonotypes between healthy human individuals (dated by TCRdb to 2018 to 2021). The library was obtained by the immunoSEQ multiplex PCR assay. TCRdb holds this immuneACCESS table with in-frame rearrangements only. Some clones are missing; in checked studies, unresolved V genes explain under half, and the rest has no known cause. Present in this sample are some 1.4 million clones, around 97% of which were seen just once. The top ten constitute 1.2% of the sample. Specimen: naive CD4+ T cells sorted from blood. The intended sense of this specimen's cell subset or site label: CD45RA+ positively selected. Receptors were obtained from a man aged 25-45 years in good health.

The V call is TRBV18, the J call TRBJ2-5; D gene unclear. CDR3 length equals 15 residues. Trimming took 0 bases from V and 4 from J, leaving 12 bases between them. CDR1 KGHSH and CDR2 LQKENI come from the germline V gene. CDR3 sequence reads: CASSPPLRVPETQYF. Here the CDR3 DNA reads TGTGCCAGCTCACCACCCCTAAGGGTCCCAGAGACCCAGTACTTC.

Points on this clone: This specimen includes other DNA sequences encoding the same CDR3. The chain has TRBV7-9 and TRBJ2-1, with a weak D call TRBD2 (5 bases). V lost 5 bases, J lost 0 bases, and 11 bases lay in between. The V gene's germline CDR1 is SEHNR and CDR2 FQNEAQ (reference sequence). The CDR3 is made up of 15 amino acids. For the CDR3, the DNA is TGTGCCAGCAGCCCACGAGGGAGCTCCTACAATGAGCAGTTCTTC. Amino acids: CASSPRGSSYNEQFF.

The rearrangement links TRBV2 to TRBJ2-3; 9 nucleotides match TRBD2. This CDR3 is 15 amino acids long. The V gene end was trimmed by 4 bases and the J gene end by 6 bases; junction bases not matched to a gene: 8. The germline V gene has CDR1 SNHLY and CDR2 FYNNEI. The CDR3 is CASSVVAGGQDTQYF. In nucleotides, the CDR3 is TGTGCCAGCAGTGTAGTGGCGGGAGGGCAGGATACGCAGTATTTT.

The chain combines TRBV20-1 with TRBJ2-5, with D tentatively TRBD2 (5 bases). The CDR3 extends over 10 amino acids. Germline values: CDR1 DFQATT, CDR2 SNEGSKA (reference sequence). V gave up 4 bases and J gave up 7 bases, with 7 bases separating them. As DNA, the CDR3 is TGCAGTGCTAACCGGGGGACCCAGTACTTC. This sequence encodes CSANRGTQYF.

The chain joins TRBV7-3 to TRBJ2-1; 9 bases match TRBD1. Germline V gene data show CDR1 as SGHTA and CDR2 as FQGTGA. The V and J ends lost 4 bases and 0 bases, in that order; junction bases with no gene match: 10. This CDR3 has 18 amino acids. CDR3 protein: CASSSATGTGSSYNEQFF. The CDR3 DNA reads TGTGCCAGCAGCTCAGCAACGGGGACAGGGAGCTCCTACAATGAGCAGTTCTTC.

This chain connects TRBV10-3 to TRBJ1-1; TRBD1 agrees at 7 bases. From germline, CDR1 is ENHRY and CDR2 SYGVKD. The CDR3 has 14 residues. J lost 1 base, V lost 6 bases, and 5 bases had no gene match. The chain's CDR3 is CAIRLQGPNTEAFF. DNA of the CDR3: TGTGCCATCAGGTTACAGGGGCCGAACACTGAAGCTTTCTTT.

The chain employs TRBV6-1 and TRBJ1-1; no clear D. Germline V lookup: CDR1 MNHNS, CDR2 SASEGT. CDR3 length equals 13 residues. V lost 6 bases and J 0 bases, leaving 8 bases between the germline ends. The CDR3 spells CASRIRVNTEAFF. The CDR3, as DNA: TGTGCCAGCAGGATACGGGTGAACACTGAAGCTTTCTTT.

The chain couples TRBV28 to TRBJ2-2; maybe TRBD1 (6 bases). Germline-derived CDR1 and CDR2 are MDHEN and SYDVKM. The CDR3 length is 15 residues. V shed 4 bases and J shed 1 base, with 10 bases lying between them. CDR3 nucleotides: TGTGCCAGCAGTTCCTCGACAGGGAACACCGGGGAGCTGTTTTTT. Its translation is CASSSSTGNTGELFF.

Only one count was recorded for this clone. The chain couples TRBV6-6 to TRBJ1-5; D gene unclear. Trimming removed 6 bases from V and 1 base from J, with 13 bases in between. This CDR3 has 15 amino acids. Germline V gene lookup returns CDR1 MNHNY and CDR2 SVGAGI (reference sequence). This CDR3 is CASSPVSGSNQPQHF. In DNA, the CDR3 is TGTGCCAGCAGCCCAGTCAGTGGGAGCAATCAGCCCCAGCATTTT.

Here the CDR3 DNA reads TGTGCCACCAGCAGTGCCTCCGGGTTTCGGGAGCAGTACTTC. It yields the protein CATSSASGFREQYF. The chain carries TRBV15 and TRBJ2-7; D unresolved. The CDR3 has 14 amino acids. The germline V gene encodes CDR1 LNHNV and CDR2 YYDKDF (reference sequence). V lost 3 bases and J lost 7, with 16 bases in between.

The J gene is TRBJ2-1, the V gene TRBV5-4, with 7 bases fitting TRBD2. Looked up from germline, CDR1 is SGHNT and CDR2 is YYREEE (reference sequence). The CDR3 is made up of 15 amino acids. V gave up 2 bases and J gave up 0 bases; unmatched junction bases: 2. The CDR3 sequence: CASSLAGISYNEQFF. CDR3 nucleotides: TGTGCCAGCAGCTTAGCGGGGATCTCCTACAATGAGCAGTTCTTC.

The chain combines TRBV27 with TRBJ2-3, with TRBD2 matching over 9 bases. The CDR3 length is 18 residues. Germline V gives CDR1 MNHEY, CDR2 SMNVEV (reference sequence). Trimming at V came to 4 bases and at J to 2 bases, leaving 13 bases not matched to a gene. In DNA, the CDR3 is TGTGCCAGCAGTTCCCAGGGTAGCGGGAGCTGGGTCACAGATACGCAGTATTTT. Residues: CASSSQGSGSWVTDTQYF.

This chain joins TRBV7-2 and TRBJ2-1; 7 nucleotides line up with TRBD2. Germline V lookup: CDR1 SGHTA, CDR2 FQGNSA. The CDR3 has 12 residues. The V segment lost 5 bases and the J segment 15 bases; nucleotides outside the gene matches: 10. CDR3 in amino acids: CASSILRTRPFF. For the CDR3, the DNA is TGTGCCAGCAGCATCCTTCGGACTAGGCCGTTCTTC.

The chain's CDR3 is CASSEFGVTEAFF. CDR3 sequence (DNA): TGTGCCAGCAGTGAATTCGGGGTCACTGAAGCTTTCTTT. The rearrangement joins TRBV25-1 to TRBJ1-1; no clear D. The CDR3 runs 13 residues. Germline values: CDR1 MGHDK, CDR2 SYGVNS. V lost 1 base, J lost 4 bases, and 7 bases lay in between.

The gene calls are TRBV11-3 and TRBJ2-1; D tentatively reads TRBD1 or TRBD2 (5 bases each). CDR3 length equals 15 residues. Trimming pared 1 base from V and 0 bases from J, leaving 7 bases between. Germline CDR1 and CDR2: SGHNT and YENEEA. As DNA, the CDR3 is TGTGCCAGCAGCTTAGGGGGGTACTCCTACAATGAGCAGTTCTTC. This codes for CASSLGGYSYNEQFF.

The V gene is TRBV18, the J gene TRBJ2-7, with 15 bases matching TRBD2. The J segment lost 0 bases and the V segment lost 0 bases, leaving 3 bases of the junction unmatched. The CDR3 spans 18 residues. Germline loops: CDR1 KGHSH, CDR2 LQKENI. The CDR3 region is CASSPPGLAGGSSYEQYF. The CDR3 nucleotides are TGTGCCAGCTCACCACCGGGACTAGCGGGGGGAAGCTCCTACGAGCAGTACTTC. The entire variable domain, with the rest obtained from reference TRBV18 and TRBJ2-7, is as follows: NAGVMQNPRHLVRRRGQEARLRCSPMKGHSHVYWYRQLPEEGLKFMVYLQKENIIDESGMPKERFSAEFPKEGPSILRIQQVVRGDSAAYFCASSPPGLAGGSSYEQYFGPGTRLTVT.